This note documents a single T cell receptor (beta chain) sequence. The antigen is undetermined. The authors split each subset's genomic DNA evenly across several immunoSEQ plates. Sequenced by immunoSEQ multiplex PCR; TCRdb stores in-frame clones only, minus some. Of approximately 1,500,000 clones listed, 95% to 99% are singletons. This specimen belongs to a study of shared clonotypes between healthy human individuals. Findings of the study overall: Compared with memory subsets, naive subsets generally had larger estimated richness. Clonotype sharing among donors was thought likely to change with sequencing depth.

Sequencing was carried out using naive CD4+ T cells sorted from blood. Subset indicated: CD45RA+ positively selected. The sequence came from a man younger than 40 in good health.

This chain's CDR3 is CASSLELLELFF. CDR3 coding DNA: TGTGCCAGCAGTTTAGAATTACTGGAGCTGTTTTTT. V gene TRBV28 combines with J gene TRBJ2-2; D not certain. The CDR3 runs to 12 residues. Germline CDR1 reads MDHEN; CDR2 reads SYDVKM. Trimming took off 2 bases at V and 10 bases at J, with 8 bases between the two ends.